This T cell receptor beta chain was captured by sequencing in a study of blood T cells in healthy people across ages. The authors ran a second PCR of about 6 to 11 cycles using a sample-barcoded 5' primer and a J-beta primer mix. TCRdb re-called the 5' RACE reads with MiXCR, one entry per CDR3 protein. This table has hundreds of thousands of distinct CDR3 sequences, roughly 20% appearing once. In its sample, this clonotype was seen many times. The germline gives CDR1 ENHRY, CDR2 SYGVKD. The CDR3 extends over 14 amino acids. The specimen was blood. The sequence was collected from a man aged 65-85 years in good health. J is TRBJ2-5 and V is TRBV10-3; D ambiguous. The end of the DNA aligns better with TRBJ2-7, so the J call may be wrong. The CDR3 DNA follows: TGTGCCATCAGTGAGCAGACTCACTCCTACGAGCAGTACTTC. Its protein is CAISEQTHSYEQYF.